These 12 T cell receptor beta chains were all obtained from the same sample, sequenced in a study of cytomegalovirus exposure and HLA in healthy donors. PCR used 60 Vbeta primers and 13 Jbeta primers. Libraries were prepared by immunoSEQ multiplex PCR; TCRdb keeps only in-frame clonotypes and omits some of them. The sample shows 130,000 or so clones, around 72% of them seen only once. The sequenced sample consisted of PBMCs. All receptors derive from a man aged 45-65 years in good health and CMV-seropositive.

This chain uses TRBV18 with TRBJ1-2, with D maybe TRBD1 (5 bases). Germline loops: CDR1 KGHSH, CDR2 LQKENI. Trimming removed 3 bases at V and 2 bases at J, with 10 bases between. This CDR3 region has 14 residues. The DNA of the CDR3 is TGTGCCAGCTCACCTCCAGACAGAAACTATGGCTACACCTTC. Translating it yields CASSPPDRNYGYTF.

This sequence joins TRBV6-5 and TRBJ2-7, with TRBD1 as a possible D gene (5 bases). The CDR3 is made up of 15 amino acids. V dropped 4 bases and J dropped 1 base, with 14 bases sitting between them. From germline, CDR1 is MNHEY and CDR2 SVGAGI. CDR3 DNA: TGTGCCAGCAGTTCGCAGGGCTTTAAGTCCTACGAGCAGTACTTC. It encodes CASSSQGFKSYEQYF.

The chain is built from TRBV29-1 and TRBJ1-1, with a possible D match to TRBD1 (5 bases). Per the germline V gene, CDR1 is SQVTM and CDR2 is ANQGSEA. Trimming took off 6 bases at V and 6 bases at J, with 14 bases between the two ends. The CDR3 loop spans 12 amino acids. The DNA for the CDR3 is TGCAGCGTAGGGACTGGGGTCGCTGAAGCTTTCTTT. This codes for CSVGTGVAEAFF.

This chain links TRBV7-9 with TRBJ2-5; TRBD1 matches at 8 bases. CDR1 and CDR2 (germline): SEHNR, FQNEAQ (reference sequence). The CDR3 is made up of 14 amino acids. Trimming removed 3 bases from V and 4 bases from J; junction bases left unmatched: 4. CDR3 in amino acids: CASSLAGGLETQYF. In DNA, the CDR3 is TGTGCCAGCAGCTTGGCAGGGGGCCTAGAGACCCAGTACTTC.

CDR3 nucleotides: TGTGCCAGCAACCCACAACGGGACAGTAAACTCTACACCTTC. The encoded protein is CASNPQRDSKLYTF. The chain combines TRBV21-1 with TRBJ1-2; the D call of TRBD1 is as the table states it, not checked on the DNA. TRBV21-1 represents a pseudogene. The CDR3 spans 14 residues.

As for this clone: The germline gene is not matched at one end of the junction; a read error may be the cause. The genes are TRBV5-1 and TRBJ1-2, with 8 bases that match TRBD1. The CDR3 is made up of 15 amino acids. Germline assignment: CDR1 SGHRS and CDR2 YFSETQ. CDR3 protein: CASSSPDRGNYGYPF. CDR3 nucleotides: TGCGCCAGCAGTTCCCCTGACAGGGGCAACTATGGCTACCCCTTC.

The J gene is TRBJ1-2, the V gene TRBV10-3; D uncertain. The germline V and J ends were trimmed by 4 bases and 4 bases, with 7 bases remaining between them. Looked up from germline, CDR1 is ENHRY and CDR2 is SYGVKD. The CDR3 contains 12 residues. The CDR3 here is CAISARSYGYTF. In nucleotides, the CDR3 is TGTGCCATCAGTGCCAGGTCCTATGGCTACACCTTC.

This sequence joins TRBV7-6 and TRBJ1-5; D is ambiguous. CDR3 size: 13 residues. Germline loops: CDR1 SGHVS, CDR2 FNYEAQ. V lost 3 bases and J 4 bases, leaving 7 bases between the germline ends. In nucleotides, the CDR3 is TGTGCCAGCAGCTTCGGGGATAATCAGCCCCAGCATTTT. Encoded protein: CASSFGDNQPQHF.

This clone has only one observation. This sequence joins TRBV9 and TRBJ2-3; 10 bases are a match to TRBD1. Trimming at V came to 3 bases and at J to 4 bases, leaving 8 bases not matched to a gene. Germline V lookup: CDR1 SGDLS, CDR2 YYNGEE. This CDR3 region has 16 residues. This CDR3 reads CASSADAGQGPDTQYF. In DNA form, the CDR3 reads TGTGCCAGCAGCGCCGACGCGGGACAGGGGCCAGATACGCAGTATTTT.

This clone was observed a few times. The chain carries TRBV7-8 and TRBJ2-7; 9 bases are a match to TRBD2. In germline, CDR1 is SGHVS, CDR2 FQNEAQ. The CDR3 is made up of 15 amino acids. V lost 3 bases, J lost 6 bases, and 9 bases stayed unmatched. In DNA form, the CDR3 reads TGTGCCAGCAGCTTCTCCGGACTAGCGAATCGCGAGCAGTACTTC. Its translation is CASSFSGLANREQYF.

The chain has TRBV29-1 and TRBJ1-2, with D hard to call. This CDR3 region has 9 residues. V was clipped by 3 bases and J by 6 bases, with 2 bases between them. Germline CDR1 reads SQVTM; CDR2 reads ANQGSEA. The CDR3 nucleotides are TGCAGCGTTGATAATGGCTACACCTTC. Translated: CSVDNGYTF.

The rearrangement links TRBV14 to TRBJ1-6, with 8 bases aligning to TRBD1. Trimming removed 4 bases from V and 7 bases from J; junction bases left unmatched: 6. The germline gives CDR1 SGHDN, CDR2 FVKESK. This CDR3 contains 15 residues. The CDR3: CASSLRTGRNSPLHF. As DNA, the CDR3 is TGTGCCAGCAGCCTACGGACAGGGAGGAATTCACCCCTCCACTTT.